Following are 23 T cell receptor beta chains from one sample sequenced in a study of blood T cell repertoires in COVID-19. TCRdb's copy holds only in-frame clones and misses some; the assay was immunoSEQ multiplex PCR. Among about 35,000 clones listed, 80% to 90% were seen once. Sequencing input: peripheral blood. The receptors were gathered from a human donor in a cohort sampled during active COVID-19.

This rearrangement joins TRBV10-3 to TRBJ2-2, with D unresolved. Germline CDR1 ENHRY, CDR2 SYGVKD. This CDR3 contains 13 residues. V lost 6 bases and J lost 0, with 5 bases in between. CDR3: CAIRRSNTGELFF. The CDR3 coding sequence is TGTGCCATCAGGCGGTCGAACACCGGGGAGCTGTTTTTT.

The V call is TRBV27, the J call TRBJ1-2, with TRBD1 matching 8 bases. CDR1 MNHEY and CDR2 SMNVEV come from the germline V gene (reference sequence). The CDR3 loop spans 17 amino acids. V lost 2 bases, J lost 7 bases, and 15 bases stayed unmatched. CDR3 sequence reads: CASSLSNPRTGNGGYTF. DNA of the CDR3: TGTGCCAGCAGTTTAAGTAATCCCCGGACAGGGAACGGTGGCTACACCTTC.

The CDR3 protein is CATSLGDRGHTGELFF. CDR3 sequence (DNA): TGTGCCACCAGTTTGGGCGACAGGGGGCACACCGGGGAGCTGTTTTTT. The chain uses TRBV24-1 and TRBJ2-2; TRBD1 aligns across 10 bases. CDR3 length equals 16 residues. Per the germline V gene, CDR1 is KGHDR and CDR2 is SFDVKD. Unmatched junction bases numbered 6, after V lost 6 bases and J lost 3 bases.

This sequence joins TRBV18 and TRBJ1-1, with D possibly TRBD1 on 5 matching bases. This CDR3 is built from 13 residues. CDR1 is KGHSH, CDR2 LQKENI, per germline. Trimming removed 4 bases from V and 1 base from J, with 7 bases in between. The CDR3 nucleotides read TGTGCCAGCTCACGAGACAGGAACACTGAAGCTTTCTTT. This sequence encodes CASSRDRNTEAFF.

The chain links TRBV28 to TRBJ1-6; no reliable D call. CDR3 length equals 12 residues. V lost 6 bases, J lost 15 bases, and 15 bases lay in between. Germline values: CDR1 MDHEN, CDR2 SYDVKM. CDR3 sequence (DNA): TGTGCCAGCAGCCCGCATCGGTTACGCCTCCACTTT. Its translation: CASSPHRLRLHF.

J is TRBJ1-2 and V is TRBV10-3; D might be TRBD1 (5 bases). Germline CDR1 ENHRY, CDR2 SYGVKD. Trimming took off 3 bases at V and 4 bases at J, with 12 bases between the two ends. The CDR3 has 14 residues. The CDR3 nucleotides read TGTGCCATCAGTGACCAGGGTGTAATCTATGGCTACACCTTC. Translation: CAISDQGVIYGYTF.

The CDR3: CASSTGFQETQYF. CDR3 nucleotide sequence: TGTGCCAGCAGCACGGGGTTCCAAGAGACCCAGTACTTC. This chain uses TRBV5-5 with TRBJ2-5; a possible D gene is TRBD2 (5 bases). The CDR3 is 13 residues long. V was shortened by 4 bases and J by 1 base, with 8 bases between the two germline ends. CDR1 SGHKS and CDR2 YYEKEE come from the germline V gene (reference sequence).

The chain uses TRBV7-9 and TRBJ2-7, with a possible D match to TRBD2 (5 bases). Trimming shortened V by 1 base and J by 1 base, and 8 bases separated the two germline ends. Germline CDR1 SEHNR, CDR2 FQNEAQ (reference sequence). CDR3 length: 14 amino acids. This CDR3 is CASSLVSGSYEQYF. In DNA, the CDR3 is TGTGCCAGCAGCTTAGTTTCGGGGTCCTACGAGCAGTACTTC.

Here the CDR3 reads CASSQQRDSSGEQFF. The CDR3 DNA reads TGTGCCAGCAGCCAACAAAGGGACTCCTCGGGTGAGCAGTTCTTC. This chain links TRBV3-1 (or the pseudogene TRBV3-2) with TRBJ2-1; tentatively, D is TRBD2 (6 bases). The V gene's germline CDR1 is LGHDT and CDR2 YNNKEL (reference sequence). V was trimmed by 2 bases and J by 9 bases, leaving 17 bases between them. CDR3 length: 15 amino acids.

V and J are TRBV7-2 and TRBJ2-7; D gene ambiguous. Germline loops: CDR1 SGHTA, CDR2 FQGNSA. This CDR3 has 15 residues. V was shortened by 4 bases and J by 0 bases, with 13 bases between the two germline ends. The CDR3 region has the DNA TGTGCCAGCAGCTCACCCACAGTCAACTCCTACGAGCAGTACTTC. It specifies CASSSPTVNSYEQYF.

The chain uses TRBV11-2 and TRBJ2-3, with D hard to call. This CDR3 is built from 18 residues. Germline V gives CDR1 SGHAT, CDR2 FQNNGV. V was trimmed by 1 base and J by 0 bases, leaving 17 bases between them. The CDR3 reads CASSLAPLVATSTDTQYF. CDR3 in DNA: TGTGCCAGCAGCTTAGCGCCCCTAGTTGCTACTAGCACAGATACGCAGTATTTT.

A single count supports this clone. The chain combines TRBV18 with TRBJ1-4; 7 positions match TRBD1. The CDR3 totals 15 residues. With V trimmed by 3 bases and J by 4 bases, 5 bases remained unmatched. The V gene's germline CDR1 is KGHSH and CDR2 LQKENI. In DNA form, the CDR3 reads TGTGCCAGCTCACCGCCGACAGGGAATAATGAAAAACTGTTTTTT. Translation: CASSPPTGNNEKLFF.

The chain couples TRBV19 to TRBJ2-6; 7 bases align to TRBD1. Germline V gene sequence: CDR1 LNHDA, CDR2 SQIVND (reference sequence). The CDR3 contains 18 residues. The ends lost 3 bases at V and 0 bases at J; junction bases unmatched: 8. This chain's CDR3 is CASSIIGDSISGANVLTF. The CDR3 coding sequence is TGTGCCAGTAGTATCATTGGGGACAGCATCTCTGGGGCCAACGTCCTGACTTTC.

The sample holds one count of this clone. The V gene is TRBV7-2, the J gene TRBJ2-3; 7 bases align to TRBD1. The germline V gene has CDR1 SGHTA and CDR2 FQGNSA. Losses at the gene ends were 5 bases for V and 2 bases for J; bases not matched to a gene: 10. The length of the CDR3 is 16 residues. CDR3 sequence reads: CASSPGQAASTDTQYF. The CDR3 coding sequence is TGTGCCAGCAGCCCCGGACAGGCCGCGTCCACAGATACGCAGTATTTT.

This chain connects TRBV27 to TRBJ2-3; TRBD2 matches at 7 bases. The J segment lost 4 bases and the V segment lost 8 bases, leaving 3 bases of the junction unmatched. CDR1 and CDR2 from the germline V gene are MNHEY and SMNVEV (reference sequence). This CDR3 comprises 12 residues. The CDR3: CASRGDSDTQYF. DNA of the CDR3: TGTGCCAGCCGGGGGGATTCAGATACGCAGTATTTT.

The chain recombines TRBV10-3 with TRBJ2-7; 12 bases align to TRBD1. The CDR3 has 13 residues. V gave up 7 bases and J gave up 7 bases; unmatched junction bases: 5. Germline CDR1 reads ENHRY; CDR2 reads SYGVKD. CDR3 sequence (DNA): TGTGCCATCATGGGACAGGGGGCTTGGGAGCAGTACTTC. Protein sequence: CAIMGQGAWEQYF.

The CDR3 bases are TGCGCCAGCAGCCCGGCATTCCGGGACAGCTACAATGAGCAGTTCTTC. This sequence encodes CASSPAFRDSYNEQFF. V usage is TRBV5-1 and J usage is TRBJ2-1; 7 positions match TRBD1. Germline V gives CDR1 SGHRS, CDR2 YFSETQ. This CDR3 has 16 amino acids. With 4 bases clipped from V and 3 bases from J, the junction kept 10 bases outside the gene matches.

This clone has a handful of counts. The chain is built from TRBV5-5 and TRBJ1-5, with TRBD1 identical over 9 bases. V lost 4 bases to trimming and J lost 4 bases; unmatched junction nucleotides: 6. This CDR3 comprises 15 residues. Germline V gene data show CDR1 as SGHKS and CDR2 as YYEKEE (reference sequence). CDR3 bases: TGTGCCAGCAGCGCCCGGACAGGGGAGAATCAGCCCCAGCATTTT. It translates to CASSARTGENQPQHF.

The chain links TRBV5-4 to TRBJ2-1; D not certain. Germline V CDR1 and CDR2: SGHNT, YYREEE (reference sequence). The CDR3 is made up of 13 amino acids. Trimming took off 0 bases at V and 8 bases at J, with 9 bases between the two ends. DNA of the CDR3: TGTGCCAGCAGCTTGGGCAATACGGATGAGCAGTTCTTC. Its translation is CASSLGNTDEQFF.

The table lists this clone with a few counts. This rearrangement joins TRBV5-1 to TRBJ2-1; D is perhaps TRBD1 (6 bases). The CDR3 loop spans 17 amino acids. V lost 0 bases and J 2 bases, leaving 15 bases between the germline ends. Germline CDR1 SGHRS, CDR2 YFSETQ. This CDR3 reads CASSLGVGQGTYNEQFF. CDR3 bases: TGCGCCAGCAGCTTGGGAGTCGGGCAGGGGACCTACAATGAGCAGTTCTTC.

The rearrangement joins TRBV28 to TRBJ2-7, with TRBD2 identical over 10 bases. This CDR3 comprises 14 residues. The V gene's germline CDR1 is MDHEN and CDR2 SYDVKM. V lost 7 bases and J lost 2; bases outside the gene matches: 5. The CDR3 nucleotides are TGTGCCAGCAATCCTAGCGGGGGTACCTACGAGCAGTACTTC. It encodes CASNPSGGTYEQYF.

This clone was picked up one time. The V call is TRBV11-2, the J call TRBJ1-2; D is unclear. The CDR3 contains 15 residues. CDR1 and CDR2 (germline): SGHAT, FQNNGV. The germline V and J ends were trimmed by 1 base and 7 bases, with 16 bases remaining between them. The CDR3 DNA reads TGTGCCAGCAGCTTAGTGGGAGCCTCCACCCGTGGCTACACCTTC. It yields the protein CASSLVGASTRGYTF.

The chain recombines TRBV7-2 with TRBJ1-1; D is unclear. Germline-derived CDR1 and CDR2 are SGHTA and FQGNSA. Trimming cost V 5 bases and J 1 base, with 11 bases left between them. This CDR3 comprises 14 residues. In DNA form, the CDR3 reads TGTGCCAGCAGCACGACACCAAAGAACACTGAAGCTTTCTTT. The encoded protein is CASSTTPKNTEAFF.